In its sample, the clone carrying this T cell receptor beta chain was seen a few times. Its specificity is not known. Each CDR3 protein gets one entry after TCRdb re-called the 5' RACE reads with MiXCR. The sample lists a few hundred thousand distinct CDR3 sequences; about a fifth were seen once. This sample stems from a study of CD8 T cells in ankylosing spondylitis. Study-level points and caveats: Seven to nine highly homologous variants formed a TCR beta motif that appeared characteristic of ankylosing spondylitis blood.

V was pared by 0 bases and J by 2 bases, with 14 bases between. The germline V gene encodes CDR1 LGHNA and CDR2 YSLEER. This CDR3 has 17 residues. The rearrangement joins TRBV4-3 to TRBJ2-1; D unresolved. This TCR derives from a male donor with ankylosing spondylitis. The sequenced sample was blood, either unsorted or a sorted T cell fraction (not recorded which). CDR3 sequence: CASSQESGWGTYNEQFF. Here the CDR3 DNA reads TGCGCCAGCAGCCAAGAGTCTGGGTGGGGAACCTACAATGAGCAGTTCTTC.